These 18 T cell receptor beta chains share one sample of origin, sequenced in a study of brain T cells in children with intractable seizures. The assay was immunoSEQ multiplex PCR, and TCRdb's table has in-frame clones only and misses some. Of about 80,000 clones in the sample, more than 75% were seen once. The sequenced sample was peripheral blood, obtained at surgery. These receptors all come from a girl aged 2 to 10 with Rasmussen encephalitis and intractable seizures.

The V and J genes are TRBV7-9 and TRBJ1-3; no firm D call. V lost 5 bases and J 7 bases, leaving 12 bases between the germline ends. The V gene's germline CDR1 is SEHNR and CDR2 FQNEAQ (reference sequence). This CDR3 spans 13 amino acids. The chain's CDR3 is CASSDLIRNTIYF. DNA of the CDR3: TGTGCCAGCAGCGATTTAATTCGTAACACCATATATTTT.

CDR3 amino acids: CASSYRISTEAFF. The CDR3, as DNA: TGTGCCAGCAGTTACAGAATTTCCACTGAAGCTTTCTTT. The rearrangement links TRBV6-5 to TRBJ1-1; D unclear. Germline V CDR1 and CDR2: MNHEY, SVGAGI. The CDR3 length is 13 residues. The ends were cut back, 2 bases at V and 4 bases at J, with 8 bases in the middle.

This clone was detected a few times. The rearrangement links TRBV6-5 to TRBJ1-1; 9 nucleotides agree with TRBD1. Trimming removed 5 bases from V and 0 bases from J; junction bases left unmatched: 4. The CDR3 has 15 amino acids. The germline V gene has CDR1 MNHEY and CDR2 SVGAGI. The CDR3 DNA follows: TGTGCCAGCAGTCACACAGGGGGCCTGAACACTGAAGCTTTCTTT. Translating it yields CASSHTGGLNTEAFF.

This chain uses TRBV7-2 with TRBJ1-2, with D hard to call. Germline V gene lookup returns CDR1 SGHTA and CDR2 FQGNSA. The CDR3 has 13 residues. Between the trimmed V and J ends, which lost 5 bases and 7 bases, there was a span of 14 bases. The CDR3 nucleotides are TGTGCCAGCAGCACGGGCGTGGTTGGTGGCTACACCTTC. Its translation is CASSTGVVGGYTF.

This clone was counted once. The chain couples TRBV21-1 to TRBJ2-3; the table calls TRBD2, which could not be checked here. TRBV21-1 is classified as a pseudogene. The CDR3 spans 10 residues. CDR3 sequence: CASSNAFWYF. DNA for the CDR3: TGTGCCAGCAGCAATGCGTTTTGGTATTTT.

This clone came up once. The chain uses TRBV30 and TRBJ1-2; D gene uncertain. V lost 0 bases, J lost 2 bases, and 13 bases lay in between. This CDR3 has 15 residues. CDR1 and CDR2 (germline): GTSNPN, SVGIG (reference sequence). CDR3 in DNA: TGTGCCTGGAGTGTTAGCGGCCGCCGGAACTATGGCTACACCTTC. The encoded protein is CAWSVSGRRNYGYTF. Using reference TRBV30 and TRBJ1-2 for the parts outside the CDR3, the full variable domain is SQTIHQWPATLVQPVGSPLSLECTVEGTSNPNLYWYRQAAGRGLQLLFYSVGIGQISSEVPQNLSASRPQDRQFILSSKKLLLSDSGFYLCAWSVSGRRNYGYTFGSGTRLTVV.

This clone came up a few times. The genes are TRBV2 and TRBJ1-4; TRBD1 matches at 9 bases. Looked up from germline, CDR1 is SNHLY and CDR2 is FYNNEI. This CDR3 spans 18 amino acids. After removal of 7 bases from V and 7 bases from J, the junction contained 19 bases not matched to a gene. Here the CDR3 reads CASTGWDRAVIEGEKLFF. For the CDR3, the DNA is TGTGCCAGCACCGGCTGGGACAGGGCCGTAATAGAGGGTGAAAAACTGTTTTTT.

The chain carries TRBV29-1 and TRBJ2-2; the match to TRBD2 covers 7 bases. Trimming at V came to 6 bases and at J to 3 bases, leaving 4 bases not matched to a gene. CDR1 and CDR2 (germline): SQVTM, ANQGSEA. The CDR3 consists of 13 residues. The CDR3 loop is CSVGGIYTGELFF. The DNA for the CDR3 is TGCAGCGTCGGGGGGATCTACACCGGGGAGCTGTTTTTT.

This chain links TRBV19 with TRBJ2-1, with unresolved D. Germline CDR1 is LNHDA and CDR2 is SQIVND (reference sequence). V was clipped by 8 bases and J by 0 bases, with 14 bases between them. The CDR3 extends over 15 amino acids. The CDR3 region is CASQGPISSYNEQFF. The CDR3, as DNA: TGTGCCAGTCAAGGGCCAATCAGCTCCTACAATGAGCAGTTCTTC. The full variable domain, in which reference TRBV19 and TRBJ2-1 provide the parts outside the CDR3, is DGGITQSPKYLFRKEGQNVTLSCEQNLNHDAMYWYRQDPGQGLRLIYYSQIVNDFQKGDIAEGYSVSREKKESFPLTVTSAQKNPTAFYLCASQGPISSYNEQFFGPGTRLTVL.

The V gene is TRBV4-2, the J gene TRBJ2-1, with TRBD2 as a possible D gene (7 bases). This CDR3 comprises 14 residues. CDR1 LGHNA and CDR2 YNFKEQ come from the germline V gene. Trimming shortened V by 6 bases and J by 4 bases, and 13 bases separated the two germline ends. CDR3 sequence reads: CASRGGAEYNEQFF. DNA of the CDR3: TGTGCCAGCAGAGGGGGGGCTGAATACAATGAGCAGTTCTTC.

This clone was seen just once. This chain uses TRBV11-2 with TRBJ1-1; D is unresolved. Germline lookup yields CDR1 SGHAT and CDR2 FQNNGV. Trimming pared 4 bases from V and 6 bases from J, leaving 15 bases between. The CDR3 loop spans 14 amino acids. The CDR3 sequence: CASSWYSSRPEAFF. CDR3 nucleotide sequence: TGTGCCAGCAGCTGGTATAGCTCAAGACCTGAAGCTTTCTTT.

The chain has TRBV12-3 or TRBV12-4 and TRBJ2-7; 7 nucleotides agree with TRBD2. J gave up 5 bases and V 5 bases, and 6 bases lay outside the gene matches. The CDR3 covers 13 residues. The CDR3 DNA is TGTGCCAGCAGTCGGACTAGTTTCCACGAGCAGTACTTC. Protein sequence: CASSRTSFHEQYF.

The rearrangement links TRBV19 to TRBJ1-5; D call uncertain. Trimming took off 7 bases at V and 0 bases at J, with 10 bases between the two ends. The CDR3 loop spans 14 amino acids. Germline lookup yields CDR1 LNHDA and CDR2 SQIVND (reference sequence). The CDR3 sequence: CASNKAYSNQPQHF. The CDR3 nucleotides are TGTGCCAGTAATAAGGCTTATAGCAATCAGCCCCAGCATTTT.

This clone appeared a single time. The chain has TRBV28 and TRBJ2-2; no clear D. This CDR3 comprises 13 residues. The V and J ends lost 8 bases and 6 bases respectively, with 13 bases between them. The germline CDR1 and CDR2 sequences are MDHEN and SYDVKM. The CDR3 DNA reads TGTGCCAGCGGAGCAGTCACCTCCGGGGAGCTGTTTTTT. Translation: CASGAVTSGELFF.

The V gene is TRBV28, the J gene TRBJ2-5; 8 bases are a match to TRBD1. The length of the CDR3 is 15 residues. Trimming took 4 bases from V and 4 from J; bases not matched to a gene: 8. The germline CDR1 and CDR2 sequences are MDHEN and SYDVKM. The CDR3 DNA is TGTGCCAGCAGTTCAACCGGACAGGGCGGAGAGACCCAGTACTTC. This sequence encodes CASSSTGQGGETQYF. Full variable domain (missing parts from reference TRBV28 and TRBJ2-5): DVKVTQSSRYLVKRTGEKVFLECVQDMDHENMFWYRQDPGLGLRLIYFSYDVKMKEKGDIPEGYSVSREKKERFSLILESASTNQTSMYLCASSSTGQGGETQYFGPGTRLLVL.

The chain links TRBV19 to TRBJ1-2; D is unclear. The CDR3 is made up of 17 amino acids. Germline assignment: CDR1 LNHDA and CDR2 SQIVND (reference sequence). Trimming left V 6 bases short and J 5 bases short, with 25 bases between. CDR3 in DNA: TGTGCCAGTAGCACAACTAAGGGAAAGGGAGTCTATTATGGCTACACCTTC. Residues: CASSTTKGKGVYYGYTF.

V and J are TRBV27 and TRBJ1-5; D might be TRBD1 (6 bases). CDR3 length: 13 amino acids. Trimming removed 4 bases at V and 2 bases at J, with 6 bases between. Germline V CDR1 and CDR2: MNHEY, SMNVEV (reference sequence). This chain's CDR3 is CASSYRGNQPQHF. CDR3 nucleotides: TGTGCCAGCAGTTACAGGGGCAATCAGCCCCAGCATTTT.

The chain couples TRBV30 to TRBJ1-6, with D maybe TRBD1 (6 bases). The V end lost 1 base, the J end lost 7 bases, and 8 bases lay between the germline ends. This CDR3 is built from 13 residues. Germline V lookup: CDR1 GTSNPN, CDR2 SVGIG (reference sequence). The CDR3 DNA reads TGTGCCTGGAGTGGAGGACAGAATTCACCCCTCCACTTT. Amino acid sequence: CAWSGGQNSPLHF.